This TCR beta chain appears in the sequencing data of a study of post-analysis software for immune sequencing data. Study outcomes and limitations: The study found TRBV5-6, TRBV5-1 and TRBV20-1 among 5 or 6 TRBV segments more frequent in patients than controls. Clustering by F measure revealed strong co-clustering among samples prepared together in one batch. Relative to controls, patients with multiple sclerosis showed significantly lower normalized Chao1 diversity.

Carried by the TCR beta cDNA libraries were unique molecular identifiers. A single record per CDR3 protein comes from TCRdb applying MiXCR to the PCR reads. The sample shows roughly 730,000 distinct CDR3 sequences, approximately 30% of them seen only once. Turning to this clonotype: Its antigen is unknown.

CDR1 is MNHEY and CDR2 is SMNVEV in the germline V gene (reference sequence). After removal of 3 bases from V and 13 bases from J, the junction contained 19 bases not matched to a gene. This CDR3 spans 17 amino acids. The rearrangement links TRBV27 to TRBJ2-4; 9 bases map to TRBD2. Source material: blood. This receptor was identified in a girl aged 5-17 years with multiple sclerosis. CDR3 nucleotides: TGTGCCAGCAGTTTGCCCGGCCGTGCGGGAGGGCCTCGAGAGCAGTACTTC. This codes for CASSLPGRAGGPREQYF.